Included here is one T cell receptor beta chain sequence, with context. Germline CDR1 reads MDHEN; CDR2 reads SYDVKM. The CDR3 sequence is 13 residues long. Germline trimming cut 6 bases from V and 0 bases from J; bases unmatched to any gene: 2. The authors built TCR beta libraries using iRepertoire HTBI primers and Arm-PCR of CDR3 regions. TCRdb re-derived calls from the multiplex PCR reads in MiXCR, one entry per CDR3 protein. This sample has around 400,000 distinct CDR3 sequences; over 14% occur once, and the top ten carry about 8.3%. This entry is derived from a study of regulatory T cells in long-lasting Graves disease. Time point denoted: newly diagnosed GD, antithyroid drugs for less than 3 months. The TCR library was prepared using RNA isolated from PBMCs. These data also formed part of another study, on T cells in Graves' hyperthyroidism and ophthalmopathy.

This clonotype was sampled from a middle-aged woman with Graves disease. Specimen: peripheral blood mononuclear cells (PBMCs), collected at new diagnosis, from a patient treated with antithyroid drugs. This sequence joins TRBV28 and TRBJ2-7, with 7 bases fitting TRBD1. CDR3 DNA: TGTGCCAGCAGAGGGGACAGCTCCTACGAGCAGTACTTC. As protein: CASRGDSSYEQYF.